This T cell receptor beta chain was sequenced in a study of regulatory T cells in long-lasting Graves disease (dated by TCRdb to the early 2020s). Turning to the overall study: Antithyroid drugs had been taken for less than 3 months by newly diagnosed Graves' disease patients. TCR sequencing covered roughly 13 persistent and 20 newly diagnosed Graves' disease patients, some 33 samples in total. Peripheral blood TCR sequencing and RNA sequencing compared persistent Graves' disease patients with newly diagnosed Graves' disease patients. The study was conducted in China and was registered as a clinical trial.

Libraries were prepared through multiplex PCR. TCRdb lists the instrument as Illumina HiSeq 4000. To build TCR beta libraries, CDR3 regions were amplified by Arm-PCR using iRepertoire HTBI primers. Before sequencing, the PCR products went through gel purification. The authors' pipeline ran thus. Gene usage analysis of CDR3 amino acid clonotypes used the 62 TRBV and approximately 13 TRBJ segments found across samples. Filtered high-quality paired reads were merged into contigs using COPE and FqMerger. BLAST was used to align contigs to IMGT TRBV, TRBD and TRBJ reference genes, and CDR3 was defined according to IMGT. Highly expanded clones were defined as clonotypes with a frequency above 0.1%. Shannon entropy was used to measure repertoire diversity, and the Gini coefficient was used to measure V-J evenness. A clonotype was considered public if more than one individual shared it. TCRdb redid the processing of the public reads, applying fastp at Q25 and MiXCR, and retained in-frame beta chains. Entries that share a CDR3 protein sequence are merged under the most common genes and DNA. The authors' filters were not applied to this entry. The sample yields around 230,000 distinct CDR3 sequences; approximately 20% were counted once. The ten largest clones capture roughly a fifth of the sample.

The table lists this clonotype with many counts. Its antigen target is currently unknown. Base qualities are not at hand, and no much larger clone is one base apart. For CDR1 and CDR2, the germline V gene (reference sequence) lists SEHNR and FQNEAQ. V trim: 5 bases; J trim: 2 bases; unmatched bases: 6. Spanning cysteine to phenylalanine, the CDR3 consists of 14 amino acids. The sequence is cut down to CDR3 DNA, 42 bases in frame from base 1. The time point label, read with the paper, signifies: newly diagnosed GD, antithyroid drugs for less than 3 months. For both TCR sequencing and RNA sequencing, RNA was extracted from PBMCs using TRIzol. The diagnosis of Graves' disease followed American Thyroid Association guidelines. Patients for the study were recruited at an endocrinology department in Xi'an, China. From each patient, around 9 milliliters of peripheral blood was collected into an EDTA anticoagulant tube. Ficoll Paque Plus density gradient separation was used to isolate PBMCs, and no further T cell sorting was performed. RNA quality was checked with an Agilent 2100 Bioanalyzer and agarose gel, and concentration with a NanoDrop 2000.

Overall study outcomes, separate from this receptor: The study examined only peripheral blood because the primary lesion, thyroid tissue, could not be accessed. As a limitation, the authors acknowledged that the small sample size may reduce accuracy. Persistent Graves' disease patients showed lower TCR Shannon entropy and fewer highly expanded clones than newly diagnosed patients, suggesting clonal expansion. Sequencing and analysis were limited to the TCR beta chain. More public clonotypes were shared among persistent patients (2,741) than among newly diagnosed patients (roughly 960). Persistent disease showed preferential use of TRBV28, TRBJ1-2 and TRBJ2-5, whereas newly diagnosed disease favored TRBV20-1 and TRBJ2-1.

This sample comprised peripheral blood mononuclear cells (PBMCs), obtained at new diagnosis, from a patient treated with antithyroid drugs. This chain joins TRBV7-9 to TRBJ2-7, with TRBD1 identical over 7 junction bases. The receptor was isolated from a female donor with Graves disease. The nucleotide sequence reads as follows: TGTGCCAGCAGCGGGACAGAGGTCCCCTACGAGCAGTACTTC. Translation gives CASSGTEVPYEQYF.